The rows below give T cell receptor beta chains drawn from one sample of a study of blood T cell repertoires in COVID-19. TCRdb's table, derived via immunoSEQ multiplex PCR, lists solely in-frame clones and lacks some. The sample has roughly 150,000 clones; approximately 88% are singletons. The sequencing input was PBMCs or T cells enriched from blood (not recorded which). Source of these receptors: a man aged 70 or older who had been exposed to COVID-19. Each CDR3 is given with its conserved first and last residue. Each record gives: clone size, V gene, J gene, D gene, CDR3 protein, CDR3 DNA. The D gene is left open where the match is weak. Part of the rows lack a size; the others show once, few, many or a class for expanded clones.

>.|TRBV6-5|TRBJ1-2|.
CASRKDPGDGYTF
TGTGCCAGCAGAAAAGACCCGGGGGATGGCTACACCTTC
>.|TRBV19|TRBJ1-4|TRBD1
CASSRGQQGRIANEKLFF
TGTGCCAGTAGTAGAGGGCAACAGGGGAGGATAGCTAATGAAAAACTGTTTTTT
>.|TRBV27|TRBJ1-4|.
CASSFGRGVEKLFF
TGTGCCAGCAGTTTCGGCAGGGGCGTTGAAAAACTGTTTTTT
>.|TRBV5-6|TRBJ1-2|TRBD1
CASSLWAGGGYTF
TGTGCCAGCAGCTTGTGGGCAGGGGGAGGCTACACCTTC
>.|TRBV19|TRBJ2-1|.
CASSADNEQFF
TGTGCCAGTAGTGCGGACAATGAGCAGTTCTTC
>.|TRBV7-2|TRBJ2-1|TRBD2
CASSLGLAMGNEQFF
TGTGCCAGCAGCTTGGGACTAGCGATGGGAAATGAGCAGTTCTTC
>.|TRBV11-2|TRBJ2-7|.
CASSLVVLGGVFYEQYF
TGTGCCAGCAGCTTAGTGGTATTAGGCGGGGTCTTTTACGAGCAGTACTTC
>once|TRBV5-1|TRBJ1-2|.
CASSLARGDYGYTF
TGCGCCAGCAGCTTGGCGCGGGGGGACTATGGCTACACCTTC
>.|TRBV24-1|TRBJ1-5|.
CATSDGTKPQHF
TGTGCCACCAGTGATGGTACAAAGCCCCAGCATTTT
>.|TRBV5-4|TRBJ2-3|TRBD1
CASSLRQGQTDTQYF
TGTGCCAGCAGCCTAAGACAGGGTCAGACAGATACGCAGTATTTT
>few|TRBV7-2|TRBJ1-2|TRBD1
CASSLQQGDNGYTF
TGTGCCAGCAGCTTACAACAGGGGGATAATGGCTACACCTTC
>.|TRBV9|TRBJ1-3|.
CASSVGAPGNTIYF
TGTGCCAGCAGCGTAGGGGCCCCAGGAAACACCATATATTTT
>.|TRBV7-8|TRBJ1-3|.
CATLPGRVTGNTIYF
TGTGCCACCCTACCGGGGAGGGTCACTGGAAACACCATATATTTT
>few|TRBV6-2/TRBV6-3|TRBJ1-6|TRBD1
CASSYSPTGASPLHF
TGTGCCAGCAGTTACTCCCCGACAGGGGCTTCACCCCTCCACTTT
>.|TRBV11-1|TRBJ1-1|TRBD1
CASSLETGASEAFF
TGTGCCAGCAGCTTAGAAACAGGGGCTTCTGAAGCTTTCTTT
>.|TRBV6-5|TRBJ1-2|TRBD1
CAADPGTGHGYTF
TGTGCCGCAGACCCCGGGACAGGTCATGGCTACACCTTC
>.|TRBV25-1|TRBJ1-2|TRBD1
CASSARDRVPTGYTF
TGTGCCAGCAGTGCCCGGGACAGGGTCCCAACTGGCTACACCTTC
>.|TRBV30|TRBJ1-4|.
CAWSKGHNEKLFF
TGTGCCTGGAGTAAAGGACATAATGAAAAACTGTTTTTT
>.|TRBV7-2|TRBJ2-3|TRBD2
CASSERPGTSMNF
TGTGCCAGCAGCGAGAGGCCCGGGACTAGCATGAATTTT
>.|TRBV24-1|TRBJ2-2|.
CATSDLGRLNTGELFF
TGTGCCACCAGTGATTTGGGCAGACTAAACACCGGGGAGCTGTTTTTT
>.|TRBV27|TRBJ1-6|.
CASSGEGSSPLHF
TGTGCCAGCAGTGGGGAGGGGAGTTCACCCCTCCACTTT
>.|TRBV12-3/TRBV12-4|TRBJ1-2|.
CASSLQNYGYTF
TGTGCCAGCAGTTTACAGAACTATGGCTACACCTTC
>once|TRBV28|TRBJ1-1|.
CASSLVEWEAFF
TGTGCCAGCAGTTTAGTTGAGTGGGAAGCTTTCTTT
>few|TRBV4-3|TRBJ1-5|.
CASSQNRYYSNQPQHF
TGCGCCAGCAGCCAAAACCGATACTATAGCAATCAGCCCCAGCATTTT
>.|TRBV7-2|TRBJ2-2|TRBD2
CASSLVGTSGITGELFF
TGTGCCAGCAGCTTAGTTGGGACTAGCGGAATCACCGGGGAGCTGTTTTTT
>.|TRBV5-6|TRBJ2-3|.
CASSLQGGDTQYF
TGTGCCAGCTCTCTTCAGGGAGGCGATACGCAGTATTTT
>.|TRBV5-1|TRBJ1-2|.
CASSGTGTYGYTF
TGCGCCAGCAGCGGCACAGGGACCTATGGCTACACCTTC
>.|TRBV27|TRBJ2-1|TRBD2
CASSSSGRNYNEQFF
TGTGCCAGCAGTTCCAGCGGGAGGAACTACAATGAGCAGTTCTTC
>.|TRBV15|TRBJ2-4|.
CATSRDLSVQAKNIQYF
TGTGCCACCAGCAGAGATCTCTCGGTTCAAGCCAAAAACATTCAGTACTTC
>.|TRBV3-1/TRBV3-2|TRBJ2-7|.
CASSHATGHEQYF
TGTGCCAGCAGCCATGCCACAGGGCACGAGCAGTACTTC
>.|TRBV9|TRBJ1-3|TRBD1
CASSRTGLNSGNTIYF
TGTGCCAGCAGCCGGACAGGGCTAAACTCTGGAAACACCATATATTTT
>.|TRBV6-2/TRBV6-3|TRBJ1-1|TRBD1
CASSITGVGNTEAFF
TGTGCCAGCAGCATCACAGGGGTGGGGAACACTGAAGCTTTCTTT
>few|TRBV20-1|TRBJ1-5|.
CSASQGSNQPQHF
TGCAGTGCTAGTCAGGGCTCCAATCAGCCCCAGCATTTT
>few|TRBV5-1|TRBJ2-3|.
CASSSPRSTDTQYF
TGCGCCAGCAGCTCTCCCAGATCCACAGATACGCAGTATTTT
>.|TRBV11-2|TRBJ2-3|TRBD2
CASSSLAGRSTDTQYF
TGTGCCAGCAGCTCATTAGCGGGTCGTAGCACAGATACGCAGTATTTT
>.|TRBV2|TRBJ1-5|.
CASSGQLNQPQHF
TGTGCCAGCAGTGGACAGCTAAATCAGCCCCAGCATTTT
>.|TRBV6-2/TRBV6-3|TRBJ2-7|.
CASSYSHGGSYEQYF
TGTGCCAGCAGTTACTCGCACGGCGGCTCCTACGAGCAGTACTTC
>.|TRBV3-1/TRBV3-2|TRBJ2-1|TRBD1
CASSSPKGGQGALNEQFF
TGTGCCAGCAGCTCTCCAAAGGGGGGACAGGGGGCCCTCAATGAGCAGTTCTTC
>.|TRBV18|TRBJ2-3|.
CASSTGKGHSDTQYF
TGTGCCAGCTCCACGGGGAAAGGGCATTCAGATACGCAGTATTTT
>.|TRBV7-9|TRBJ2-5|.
CASSLAGTQETQYF
TGTGCCAGCAGCTTAGCTGGGACTCAAGAGACCCAGTACTTC
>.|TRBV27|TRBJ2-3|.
CASSPRTASTDTQYF
TGTGCCAGCAGTCCACGGACAGCTAGCACAGATACGCAGTATTTT
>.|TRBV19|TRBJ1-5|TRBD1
CASSTYNRGNSNQPQHF
TGTGCCAGTAGTACCTACAACAGGGGAAATAGCAATCAGCCCCAGCATTTT
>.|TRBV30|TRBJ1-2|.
CAWGSTGRGNYGYTF
TGTGCCTGGGGATCCACAGGTAGAGGAAACTATGGCTACACCTTC
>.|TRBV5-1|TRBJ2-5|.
CASSSVRGSQETQYF
TGCGCCAGCAGCTCCGTGCGGGGTTCCCAAGAGACCCAGTACTTC
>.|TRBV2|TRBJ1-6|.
CASRNSPTSYNSPLHF
TGTGCCAGTAGGAACAGCCCTACCTCGTATAATTCACCCCTCCACTTT
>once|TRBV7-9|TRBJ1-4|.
CASSSYDREKLFF
TGTGCCAGCAGCTCCTACGACAGGGAAAAACTGTTTTTT
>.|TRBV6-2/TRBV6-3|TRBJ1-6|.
CASSLSGPQNSPLHF
TGTGCCAGCAGCCTCTCGGGTCCTCAAAATTCACCCCTCCACTTT
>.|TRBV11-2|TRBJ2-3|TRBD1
CASSAHRGEGDTQYF
TGTGCCAGCAGCGCACACAGGGGCGAGGGAGATACGCAGTATTTT
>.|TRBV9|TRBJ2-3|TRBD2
CASSVSGITTDTQYF
TGTGCCAGCAGCGTTAGCGGGATAACCACAGATACGCAGTATTTT
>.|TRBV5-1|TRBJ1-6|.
CASTREGLNSPLHF
TGCGCCAGCACCCGGGAAGGACTTAATTCACCCCTCCACTTT
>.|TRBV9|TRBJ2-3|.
CASSVATSTDTQYF
TGTGCCAGCAGCGTAGCTACGAGCACAGATACGCAGTATTTT
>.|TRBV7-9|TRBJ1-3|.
CASGGADGNTIYF
TGTGCCAGCGGGGGGGCAGACGGAAACACCATATATTTT
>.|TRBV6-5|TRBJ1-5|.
CASSYSITGQPQHF
TGTGCCAGCAGTTACTCGATCACGGGGCAGCCCCAGCATTTT